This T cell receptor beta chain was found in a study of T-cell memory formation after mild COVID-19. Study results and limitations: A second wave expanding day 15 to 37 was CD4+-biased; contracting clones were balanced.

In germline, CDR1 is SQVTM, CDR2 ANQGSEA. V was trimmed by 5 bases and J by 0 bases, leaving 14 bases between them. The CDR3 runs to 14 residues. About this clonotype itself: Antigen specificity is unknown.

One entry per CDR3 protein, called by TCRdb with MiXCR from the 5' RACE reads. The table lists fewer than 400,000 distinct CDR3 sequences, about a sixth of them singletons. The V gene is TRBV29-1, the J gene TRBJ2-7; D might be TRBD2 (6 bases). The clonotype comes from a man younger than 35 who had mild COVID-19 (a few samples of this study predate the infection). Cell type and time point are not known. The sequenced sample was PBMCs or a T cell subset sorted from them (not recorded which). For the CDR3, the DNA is TGCAGCGTTTCGGGGGTAGAGATCTCCTACGAGCAGTACTTC. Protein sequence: CSVSGVEISYEQYF.